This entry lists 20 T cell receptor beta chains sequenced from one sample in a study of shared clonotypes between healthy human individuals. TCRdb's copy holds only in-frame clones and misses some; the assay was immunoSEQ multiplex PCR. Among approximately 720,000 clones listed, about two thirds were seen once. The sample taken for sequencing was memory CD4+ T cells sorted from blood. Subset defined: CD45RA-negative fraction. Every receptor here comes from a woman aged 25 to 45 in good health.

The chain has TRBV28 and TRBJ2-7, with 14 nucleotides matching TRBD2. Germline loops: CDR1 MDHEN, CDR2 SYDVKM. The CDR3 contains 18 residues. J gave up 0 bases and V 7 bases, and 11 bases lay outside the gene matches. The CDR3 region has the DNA TGTGCCAGCAAAACTATTTGGACTAGCGGGAGGTTCTCCTACGAGCAGTACTTC. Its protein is CASKTIWTSGRFSYEQYF.

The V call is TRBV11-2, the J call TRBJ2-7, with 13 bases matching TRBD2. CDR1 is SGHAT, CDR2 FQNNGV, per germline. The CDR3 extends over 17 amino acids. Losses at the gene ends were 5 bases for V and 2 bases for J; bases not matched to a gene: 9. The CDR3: CASSPGLAGAITYEQYF. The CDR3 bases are TGTGCCAGCAGCCCCGGACTAGCGGGAGCCATTACCTACGAGCAGTACTTC.

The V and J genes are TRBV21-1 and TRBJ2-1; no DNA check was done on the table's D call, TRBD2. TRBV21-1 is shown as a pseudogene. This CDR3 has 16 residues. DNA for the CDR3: TGTGCCAGCAGCAAAGCGGGGAGGCGGGAGGGCAATGAGCAGTTCTTC. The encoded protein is CASSKAGRREGNEQFF.

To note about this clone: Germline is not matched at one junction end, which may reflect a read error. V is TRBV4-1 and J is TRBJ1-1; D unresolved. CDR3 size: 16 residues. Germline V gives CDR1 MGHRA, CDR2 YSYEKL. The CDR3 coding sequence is TGCGCCAGCAGCCAAGATCGCGGCGGGCAGAACCCTGAAGCTTTCTTT. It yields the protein CASSQDRGGQNPEAFF.

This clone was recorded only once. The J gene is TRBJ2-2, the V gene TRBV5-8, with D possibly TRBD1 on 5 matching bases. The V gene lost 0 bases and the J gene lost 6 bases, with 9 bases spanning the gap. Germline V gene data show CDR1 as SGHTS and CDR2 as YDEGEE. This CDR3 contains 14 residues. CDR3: CASSLAQGAGELFF. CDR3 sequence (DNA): TGTGCCAGCAGCTTGGCTCAGGGTGCCGGGGAGCTGTTTTTT. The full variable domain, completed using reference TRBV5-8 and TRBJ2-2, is EAGVTQSPTHLIKTRGQQATLRCSPISGHTSVYWYQQALGLGLQFLLWYDEGEERNRGNFPPRFSGRQFPNYSSELNVNALELEDSALYLCASSLAQGAGELFFGEGSRLTVL.

Written as DNA, the CDR3 is TGTGCCAGCAGCTTTAGTTTTGGAGGGGGCGTATCCATGAACACTGAAGCTTTCTTT. Its translation is CASSFSFGGGVSMNTEAFF. The rearrangement uses TRBV5-8 and TRBJ1-1; 7 nucleotides align to TRBD1. Germline CDR1 is SGHTS and CDR2 is YDEGEE. This CDR3 spans 19 amino acids. The V gene end was trimmed by 2 bases and the J gene end by 0 bases; junction bases not matched to a gene: 16.

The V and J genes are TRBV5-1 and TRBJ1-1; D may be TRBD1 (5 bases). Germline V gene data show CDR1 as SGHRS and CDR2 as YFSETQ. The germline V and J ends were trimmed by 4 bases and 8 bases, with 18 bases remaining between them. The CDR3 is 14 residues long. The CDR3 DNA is TGCGCCAGCAGCCCTGGCGGGGCTGGTTTAGAAGCTTTCTTT. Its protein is CASSPGGAGLEAFF.

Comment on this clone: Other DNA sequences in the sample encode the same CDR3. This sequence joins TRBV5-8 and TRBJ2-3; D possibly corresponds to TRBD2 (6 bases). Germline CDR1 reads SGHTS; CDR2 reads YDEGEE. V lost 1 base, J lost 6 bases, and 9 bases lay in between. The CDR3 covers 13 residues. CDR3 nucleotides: TGTGCCAGCAGCTTGCGTGGGGGGGATACGCAGTATTTT. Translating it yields CASSLRGGDTQYF.

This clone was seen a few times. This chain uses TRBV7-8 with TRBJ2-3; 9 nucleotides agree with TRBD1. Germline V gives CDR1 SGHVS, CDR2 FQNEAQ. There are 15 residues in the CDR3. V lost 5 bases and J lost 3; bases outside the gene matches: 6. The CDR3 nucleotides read TGTGCCAGCAGCCGGGACAGGGTATCAACAGATACGCAGTATTTT. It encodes CASSRDRVSTDTQYF.

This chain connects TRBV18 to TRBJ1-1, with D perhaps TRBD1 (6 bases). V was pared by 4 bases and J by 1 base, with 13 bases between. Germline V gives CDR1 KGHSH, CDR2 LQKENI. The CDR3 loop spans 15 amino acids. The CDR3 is CASSLVSGANTEAFF. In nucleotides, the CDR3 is TGTGCCAGCTCACTGGTGTCGGGGGCGAACACTGAAGCTTTCTTT.

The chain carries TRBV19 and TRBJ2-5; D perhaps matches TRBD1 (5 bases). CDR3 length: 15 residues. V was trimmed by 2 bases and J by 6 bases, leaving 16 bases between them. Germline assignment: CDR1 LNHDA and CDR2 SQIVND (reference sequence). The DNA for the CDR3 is TGTGCCAGTAGTATAACCCCTGATACAGGAAAGACCCAGTACTTC. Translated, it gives CASSITPDTGKTQYF.

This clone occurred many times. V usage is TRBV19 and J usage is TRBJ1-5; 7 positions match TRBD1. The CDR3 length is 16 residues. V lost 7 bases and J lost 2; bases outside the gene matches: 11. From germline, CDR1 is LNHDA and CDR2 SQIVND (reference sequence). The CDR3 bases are TGTGCCAGTACCCCACAGGGGAGAGGCGGCAATCAGCCCCAGCATTTT. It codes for CASTPQGRGGNQPQHF.

CDR3 DNA sequence: TGTGCCAGCAGCGGCCGACAGGGGACCGACGAGCAGTACTTC. Residues: CASSGRQGTDEQYF. The chain is built from TRBV9 and TRBJ2-7; 8 nucleotides line up with TRBD1. With V trimmed by 3 bases and J by 5 bases, 7 bases remained unmatched. The germline V gene encodes CDR1 SGDLS and CDR2 YYNGEE. This CDR3 comprises 14 residues. Together with reference TRBV9 and TRBJ2-7, the CDR3 gives the full variable domain: DSGVTQTPKHLITATGQRVTLRCSPRSGDLSVYWYQQSLDQGLQFLIQYYNGEERAKGNILERFSAQQFPDLHSELNLSSLELGDSALYFCASSGRQGTDEQYFGPGTRLTVT.

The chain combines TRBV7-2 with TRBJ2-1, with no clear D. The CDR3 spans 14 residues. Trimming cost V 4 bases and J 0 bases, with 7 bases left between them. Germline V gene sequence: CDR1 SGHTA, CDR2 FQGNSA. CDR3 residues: CASSSDVSYNEQFF. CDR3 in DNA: TGTGCCAGCAGCTCGGACGTCTCCTACAATGAGCAGTTCTTC.

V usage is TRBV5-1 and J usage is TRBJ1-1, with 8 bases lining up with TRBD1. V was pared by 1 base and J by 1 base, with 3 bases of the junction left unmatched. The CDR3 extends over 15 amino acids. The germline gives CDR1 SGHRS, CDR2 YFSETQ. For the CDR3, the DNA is TGCGCCAGCAGCTTGTTTGACAGGGGGAACACTGAAGCTTTCTTT. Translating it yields CASSLFDRGNTEAFF.

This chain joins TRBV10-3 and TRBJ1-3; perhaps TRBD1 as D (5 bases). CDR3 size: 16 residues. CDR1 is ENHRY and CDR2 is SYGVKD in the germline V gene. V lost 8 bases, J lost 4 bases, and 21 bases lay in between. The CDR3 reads CAIGEKPGLSGNTIYF. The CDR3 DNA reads TGTGCCATCGGGGAAAAGCCAGGGTTGTCAGGAAACACCATATATTTT.

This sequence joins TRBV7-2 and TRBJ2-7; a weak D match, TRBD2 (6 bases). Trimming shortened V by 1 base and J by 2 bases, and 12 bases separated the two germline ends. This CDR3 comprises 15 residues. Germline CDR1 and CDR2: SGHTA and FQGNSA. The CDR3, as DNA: TGTGCCAGCAGCTTAGACGGTAGCGGAGCCTACGAGCAGTACTTC. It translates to CASSLDGSGAYEQYF.

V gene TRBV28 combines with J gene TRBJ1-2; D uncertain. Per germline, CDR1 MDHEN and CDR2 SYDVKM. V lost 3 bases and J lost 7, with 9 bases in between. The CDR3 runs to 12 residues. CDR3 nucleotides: TGTGCCAGCAGTTTTGGTAGCGCTGGCTACACCTTC. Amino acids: CASSFGSAGYTF.

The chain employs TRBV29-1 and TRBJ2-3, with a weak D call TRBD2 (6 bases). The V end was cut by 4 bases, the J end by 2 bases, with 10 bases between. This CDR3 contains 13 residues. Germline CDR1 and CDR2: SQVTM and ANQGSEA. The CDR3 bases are TGCAGCGTTGGTAGCGGCCTCACAGATACGCAGTATTTT. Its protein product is CSVGSGLTDTQYF.

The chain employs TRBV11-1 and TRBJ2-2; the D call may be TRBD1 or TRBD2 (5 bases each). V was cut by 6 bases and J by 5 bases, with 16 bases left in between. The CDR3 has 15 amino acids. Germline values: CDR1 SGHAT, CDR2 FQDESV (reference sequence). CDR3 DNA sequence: TGTGCCAGCAGAAGGGACCTGCACAGTACCGGGGAGCTGTTTTTT. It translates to CASRRDLHSTGELFF.